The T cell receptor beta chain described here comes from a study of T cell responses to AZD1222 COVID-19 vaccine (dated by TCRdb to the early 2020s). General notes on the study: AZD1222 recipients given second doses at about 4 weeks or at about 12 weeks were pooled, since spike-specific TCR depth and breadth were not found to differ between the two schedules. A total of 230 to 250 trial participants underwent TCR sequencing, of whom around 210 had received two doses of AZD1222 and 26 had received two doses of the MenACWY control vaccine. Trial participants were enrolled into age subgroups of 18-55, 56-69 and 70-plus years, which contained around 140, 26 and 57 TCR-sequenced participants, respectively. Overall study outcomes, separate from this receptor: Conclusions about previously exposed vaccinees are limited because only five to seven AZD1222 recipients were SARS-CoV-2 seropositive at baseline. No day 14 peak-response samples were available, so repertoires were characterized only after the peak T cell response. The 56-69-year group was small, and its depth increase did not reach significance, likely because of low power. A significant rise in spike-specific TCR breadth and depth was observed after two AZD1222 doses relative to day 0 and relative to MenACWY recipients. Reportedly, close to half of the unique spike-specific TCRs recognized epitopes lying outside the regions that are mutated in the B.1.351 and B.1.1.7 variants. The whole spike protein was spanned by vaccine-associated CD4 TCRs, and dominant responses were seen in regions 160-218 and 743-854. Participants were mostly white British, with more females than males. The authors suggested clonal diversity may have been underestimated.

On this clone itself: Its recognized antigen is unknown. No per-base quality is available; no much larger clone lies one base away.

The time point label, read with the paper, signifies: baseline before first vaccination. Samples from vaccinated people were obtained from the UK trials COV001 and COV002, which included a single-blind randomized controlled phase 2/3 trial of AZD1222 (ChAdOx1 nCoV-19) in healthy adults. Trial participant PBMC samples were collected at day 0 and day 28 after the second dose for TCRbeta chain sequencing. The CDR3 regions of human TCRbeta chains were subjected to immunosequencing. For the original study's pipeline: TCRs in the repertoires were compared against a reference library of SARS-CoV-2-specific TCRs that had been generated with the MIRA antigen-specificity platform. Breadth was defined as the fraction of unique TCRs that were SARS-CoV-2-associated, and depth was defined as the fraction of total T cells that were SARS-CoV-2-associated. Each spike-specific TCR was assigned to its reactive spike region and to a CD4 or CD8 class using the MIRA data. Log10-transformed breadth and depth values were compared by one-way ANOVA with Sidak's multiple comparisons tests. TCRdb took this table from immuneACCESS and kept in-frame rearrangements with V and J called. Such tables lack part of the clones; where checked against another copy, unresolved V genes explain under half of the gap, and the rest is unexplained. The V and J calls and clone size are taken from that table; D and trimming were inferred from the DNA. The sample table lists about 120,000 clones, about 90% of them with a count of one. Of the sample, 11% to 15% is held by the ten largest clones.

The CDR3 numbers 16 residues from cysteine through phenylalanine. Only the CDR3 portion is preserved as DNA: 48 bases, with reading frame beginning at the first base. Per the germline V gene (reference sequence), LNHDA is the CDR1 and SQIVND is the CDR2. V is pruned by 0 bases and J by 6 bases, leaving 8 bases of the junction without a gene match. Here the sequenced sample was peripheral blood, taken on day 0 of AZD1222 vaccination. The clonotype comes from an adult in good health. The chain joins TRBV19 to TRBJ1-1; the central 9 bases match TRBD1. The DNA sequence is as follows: TGTGCCAGTAGTATAGAAAAGACAGGGGGTGGGGCTGAAGCTTTCTTT. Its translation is CASSIEKTGGGAEAFF.